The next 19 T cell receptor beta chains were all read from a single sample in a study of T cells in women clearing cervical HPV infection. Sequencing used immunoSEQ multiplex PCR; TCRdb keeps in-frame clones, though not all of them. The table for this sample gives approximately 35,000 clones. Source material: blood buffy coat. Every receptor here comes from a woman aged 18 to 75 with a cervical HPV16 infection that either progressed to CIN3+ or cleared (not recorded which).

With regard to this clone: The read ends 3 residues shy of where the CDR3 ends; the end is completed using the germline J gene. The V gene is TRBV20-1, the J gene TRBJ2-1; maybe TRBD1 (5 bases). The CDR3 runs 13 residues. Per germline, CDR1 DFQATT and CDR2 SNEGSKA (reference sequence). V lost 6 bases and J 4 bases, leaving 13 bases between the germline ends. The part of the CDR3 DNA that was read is TGCAGTGCCAAAGGGGTTAGTTACAATGAG. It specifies CSAKGVSYNE. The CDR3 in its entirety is CSAKGVSYNEQFF.

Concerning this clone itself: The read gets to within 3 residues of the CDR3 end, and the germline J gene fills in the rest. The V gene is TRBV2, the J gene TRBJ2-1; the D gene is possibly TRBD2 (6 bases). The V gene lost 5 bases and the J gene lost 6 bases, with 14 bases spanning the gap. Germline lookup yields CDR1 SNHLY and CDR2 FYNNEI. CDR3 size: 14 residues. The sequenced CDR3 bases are TGTGCCAGCAGTAGGGACTCAGATATCAATGAG. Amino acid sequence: CASSRDSDINE. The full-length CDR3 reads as CASSRDSDINEQFF.

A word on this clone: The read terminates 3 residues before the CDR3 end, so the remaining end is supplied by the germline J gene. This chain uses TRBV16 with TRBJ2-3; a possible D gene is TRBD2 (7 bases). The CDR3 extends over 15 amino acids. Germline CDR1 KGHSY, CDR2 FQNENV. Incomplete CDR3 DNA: TGTGCCAGCAGCCAATCAGGGGGGGACGCTCAGCCG. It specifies CASSQSGGDAQP. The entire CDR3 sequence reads CASSQSGGDAQPQYF.

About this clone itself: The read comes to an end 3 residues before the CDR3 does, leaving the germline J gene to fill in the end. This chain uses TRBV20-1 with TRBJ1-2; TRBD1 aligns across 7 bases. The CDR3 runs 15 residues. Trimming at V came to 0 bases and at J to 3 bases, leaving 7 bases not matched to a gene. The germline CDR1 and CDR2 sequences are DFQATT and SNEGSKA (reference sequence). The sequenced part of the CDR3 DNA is TGCAGTGCTAGAGACATGGGACAGCTCCACTATGGC. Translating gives CSARDMGQLHYG. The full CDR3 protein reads CSARDMGQLHYGYTF.

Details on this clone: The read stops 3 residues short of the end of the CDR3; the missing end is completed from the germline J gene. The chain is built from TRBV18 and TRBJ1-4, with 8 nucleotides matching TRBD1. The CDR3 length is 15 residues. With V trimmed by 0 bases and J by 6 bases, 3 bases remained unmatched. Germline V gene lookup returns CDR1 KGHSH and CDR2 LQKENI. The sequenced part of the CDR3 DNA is TGTGCCAGCTCACCACCGACAGGGGAGGATGAAAAA. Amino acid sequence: CASSPPTGEDEK. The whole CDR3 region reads CASSPPTGEDEKLFF.

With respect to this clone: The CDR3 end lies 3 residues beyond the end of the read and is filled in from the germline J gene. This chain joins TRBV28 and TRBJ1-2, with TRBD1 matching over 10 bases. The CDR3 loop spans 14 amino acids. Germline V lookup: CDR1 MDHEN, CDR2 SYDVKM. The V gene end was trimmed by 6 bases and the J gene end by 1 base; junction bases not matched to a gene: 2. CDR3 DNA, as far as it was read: TGTGCCAGCAGCCGGGACAGGGGTAACTATGGC. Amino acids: CASSRDRGNYG. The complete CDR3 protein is CASSRDRGNYGYTF.

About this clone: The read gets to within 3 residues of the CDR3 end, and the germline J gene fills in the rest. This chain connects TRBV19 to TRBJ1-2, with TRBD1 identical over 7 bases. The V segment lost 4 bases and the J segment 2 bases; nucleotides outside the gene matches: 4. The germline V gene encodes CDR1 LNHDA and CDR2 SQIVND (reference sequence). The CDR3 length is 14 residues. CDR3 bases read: TGTGCCAGTAGTAGCCGGGACAGAAACTATGGC. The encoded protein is CASSSRDRNYG. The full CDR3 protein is CASSSRDRNYGYTF.

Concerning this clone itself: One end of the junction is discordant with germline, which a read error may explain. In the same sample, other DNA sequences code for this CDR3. This chain's CDR3 is CASSLGGGGNTIYF. CDR3 bases read: TGTGCCAGCAGCTTGGGTGGCGGCGGAAACACT. The chain employs TRBV11-3 and TRBJ1-3; unclear D gene. Sequencing ends 3 residues short of the CDR3 end; the germline J gene provides the rest. CDR3 length equals 14 residues. Germline loops: CDR1 SGHNT, CDR2 YENEEA.

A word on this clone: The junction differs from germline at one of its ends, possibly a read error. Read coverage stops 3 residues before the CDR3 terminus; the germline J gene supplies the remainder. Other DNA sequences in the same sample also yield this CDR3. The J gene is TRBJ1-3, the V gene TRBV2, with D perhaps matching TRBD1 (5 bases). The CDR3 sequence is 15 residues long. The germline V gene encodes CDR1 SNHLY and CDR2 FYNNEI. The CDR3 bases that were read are TGTGCCAGCAGTGACGAGAGGGGCTCTGGAAACACA. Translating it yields CASSDERGSGNT. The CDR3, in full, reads CASSDERGSGNTIYF.

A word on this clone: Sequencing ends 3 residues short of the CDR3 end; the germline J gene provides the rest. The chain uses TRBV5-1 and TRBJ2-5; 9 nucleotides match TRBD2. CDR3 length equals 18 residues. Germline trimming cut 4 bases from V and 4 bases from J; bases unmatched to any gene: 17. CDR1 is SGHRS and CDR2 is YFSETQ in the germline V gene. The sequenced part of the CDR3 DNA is TGCGCCAGCAGCCTGAGCGGCGTAGCGGGGGCGGGAGGAGAGACC. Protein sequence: CASSLSGVAGAGGET. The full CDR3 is CASSLSGVAGAGGETQYF.

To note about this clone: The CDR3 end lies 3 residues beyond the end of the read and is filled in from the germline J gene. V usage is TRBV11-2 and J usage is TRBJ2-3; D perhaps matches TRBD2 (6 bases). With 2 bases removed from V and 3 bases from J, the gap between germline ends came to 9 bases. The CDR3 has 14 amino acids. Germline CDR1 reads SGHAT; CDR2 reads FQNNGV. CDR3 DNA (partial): TGTGCCAGCAGCTTACGAGGAGGGACAGATACG. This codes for CASSLRGGTDT. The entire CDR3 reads CASSLRGGTDTQYF.

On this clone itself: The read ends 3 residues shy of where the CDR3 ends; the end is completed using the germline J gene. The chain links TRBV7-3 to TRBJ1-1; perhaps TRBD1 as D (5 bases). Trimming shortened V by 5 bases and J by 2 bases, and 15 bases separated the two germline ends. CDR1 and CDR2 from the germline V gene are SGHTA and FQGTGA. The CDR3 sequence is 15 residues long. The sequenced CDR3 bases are TGTGCCAGCAGCCCCGACGGGGGAGTAAACACTGAA. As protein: CASSPDGGVNTE. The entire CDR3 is CASSPDGGVNTEAFF.

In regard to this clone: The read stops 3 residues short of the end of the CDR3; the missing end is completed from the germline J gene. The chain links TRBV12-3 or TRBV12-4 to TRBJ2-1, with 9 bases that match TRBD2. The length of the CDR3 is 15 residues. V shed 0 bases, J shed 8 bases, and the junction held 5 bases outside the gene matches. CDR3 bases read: TGTGCCAGCAGTTTAGCGGGACTAGCCACGTATGAG. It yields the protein CASSLAGLATYE. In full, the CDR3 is CASSLAGLATYEQFF.

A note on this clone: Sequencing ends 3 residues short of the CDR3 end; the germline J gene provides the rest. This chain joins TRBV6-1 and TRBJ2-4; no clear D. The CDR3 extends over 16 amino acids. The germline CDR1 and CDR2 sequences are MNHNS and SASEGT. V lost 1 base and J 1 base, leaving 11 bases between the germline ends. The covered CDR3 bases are TGTGCCAGCAGTGAAGTCGGTAGCTTGGCCAAAAACATT. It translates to CASSEVGSLAKNI. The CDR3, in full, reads CASSEVGSLAKNIQYF.

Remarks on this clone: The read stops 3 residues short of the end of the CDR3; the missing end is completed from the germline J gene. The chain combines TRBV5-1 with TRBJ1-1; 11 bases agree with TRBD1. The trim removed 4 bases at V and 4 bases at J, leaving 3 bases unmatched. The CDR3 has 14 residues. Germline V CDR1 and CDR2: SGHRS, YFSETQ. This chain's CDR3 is CASSPGQGGTEAFF. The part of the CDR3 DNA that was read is TGCGCCAGCAGCCCGGGACAGGGGGGCACTGAA.

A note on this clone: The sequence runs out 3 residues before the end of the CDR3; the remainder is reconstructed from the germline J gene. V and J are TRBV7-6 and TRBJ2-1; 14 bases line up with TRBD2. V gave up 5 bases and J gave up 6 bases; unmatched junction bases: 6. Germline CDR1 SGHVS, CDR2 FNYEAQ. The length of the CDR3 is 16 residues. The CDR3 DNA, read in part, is TGTGCCAGCAGCCTCCGGACTAGCGGGGGGCGCAATGAG. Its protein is CASSLRTSGGRNE. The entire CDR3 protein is CASSLRTSGGRNEQFF.

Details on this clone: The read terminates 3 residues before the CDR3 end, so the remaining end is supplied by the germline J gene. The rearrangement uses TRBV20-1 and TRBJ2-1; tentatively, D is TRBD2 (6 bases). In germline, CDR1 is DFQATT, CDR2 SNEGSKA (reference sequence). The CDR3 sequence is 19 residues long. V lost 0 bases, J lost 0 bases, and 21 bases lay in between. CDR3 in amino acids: CSARDPGLDLPSSYNEQFF. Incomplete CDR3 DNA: TGCAGTGCTAGAGATCCGGGACTCGACCTGCCTAGCTCCTACAATGAG.

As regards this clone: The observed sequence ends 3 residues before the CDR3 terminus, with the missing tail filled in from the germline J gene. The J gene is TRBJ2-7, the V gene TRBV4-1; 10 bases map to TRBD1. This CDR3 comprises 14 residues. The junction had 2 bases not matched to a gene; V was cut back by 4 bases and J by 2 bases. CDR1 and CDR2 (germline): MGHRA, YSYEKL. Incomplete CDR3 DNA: TGCGCCAGCAGCCCCGGGACAGGGGCCTACGAG. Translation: CASSPGTGAYE. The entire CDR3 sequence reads CASSPGTGAYEQYF.

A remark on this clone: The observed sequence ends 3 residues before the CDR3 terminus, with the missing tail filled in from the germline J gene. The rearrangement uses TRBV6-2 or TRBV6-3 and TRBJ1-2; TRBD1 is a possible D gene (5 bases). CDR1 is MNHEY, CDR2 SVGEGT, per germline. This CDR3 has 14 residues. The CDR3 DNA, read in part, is TGTGCCAGCAGAGGGACTAGCGGGGCCACTGAC. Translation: CASRGTSGATD. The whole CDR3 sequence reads CASRGTSGATDYTF.